This TCR beta chain was retrieved from a study of blood T cell repertoires in COVID-19. V was clipped by 6 bases and J by 0 bases, with 11 bases between them. Germline V lookup: CDR1 KGHSH, CDR2 LQKENI. This CDR3 has 14 residues. The data were produced by immunoSEQ multiplex PCR, yet TCRdb's version contains in-frame clones alone and is incomplete. The sample yields over 150,000 clones, around 85% seen once. The sequenced sample consisted of PBMCs or T cells enriched from blood (not recorded which). V is TRBV18 and J is TRBJ1-1; a possible D gene is TRBD1 (5 bases). The clonotype originates from a man in his forties who had recovered from COVID-19. DNA for the CDR3: TGTGCCAGCTCGCTACGACAGATGAACACTGAAGCTTTCTTT. Translation gives CASSLRQMNTEAFF.